Following are 20 T cell receptor beta chains from one sample sequenced in a study of T-cell reconstitution after alpha-beta-depleted transplantation in children. A library of TCRbeta sequences, prepared with unique molecular identifiers, was generated. TCRdb independently ran MiXCR on the PCR reads; one entry per CDR3 protein. The table has around 240,000 distinct CDR3 sequences, 9% to 10% seen once. The material was PBMCs from the stem cell graft donor, obtained from the stem cell graft. Receptors were obtained from a human donor who donated a stem cell graft to a child with SCID.

This clonotype was observed a few times. J is TRBJ2-5 and V is TRBV4-3; D is ambiguous. Germline CDR1 is LGHNA and CDR2 is YSLEER. V lost 0 bases to trimming and J lost 2 bases, with 10 bases between them. The CDR3 runs 15 residues. As DNA, the CDR3 is TGCGCCAGCAGCCAAGATTTCGGGCAGCAAGAGACCCAGTACTTC. It codes for CASSQDFGQQETQYF.

The gene calls are TRBV18 and TRBJ2-7; 9 bases map to TRBD1. The CDR3 extends over 17 amino acids. V was clipped by 3 bases and J by 3 bases; unmatched bases: 12. Germline V lookup: CDR1 KGHSH, CDR2 LQKENI. The CDR3 DNA follows: TGTGCCAGCTCACCTATAATGGGACAGGGAGCTAACTACGAGCAGTACTTC. It is translated as CASSPIMGQGANYEQYF. The whole variable domain, filled in from reference TRBV18 and TRBJ2-7, reads NAGVMQNPRHLVRRRGQEARLRCSPMKGHSHVYWYRQLPEEGLKFMVYLQKENIIDESGMPKERFSAEFPKEGPSILRIQQVVRGDSAAYFCASSPIMGQGANYEQYFGPGTRLTVT.

This clonotype was counted ten times or more. V gene TRBV20-1 combines with J gene TRBJ2-1, with D maybe TRBD2 (6 bases). Germline CDR1 reads DFQATT; CDR2 reads SNEGSKA (reference sequence). The CDR3 runs 16 residues. Trimming pared 3 bases from V and 4 bases from J, leaving 19 bases between. CDR3 in amino acids: CSAREGHYPPYNEQFF. The CDR3 region has the DNA TGCAGTGCTAGGGAGGGGCACTACCCGCCTTACAATGAGCAGTTCTTC.

This clonotype has a count of ten or more. V gene TRBV5-1 combines with J gene TRBJ2-1; D remains unclear. Germline CDR1 is SGHRS and CDR2 is YFSETQ. V was trimmed by 2 bases and J by 8 bases, leaving 8 bases between them. The CDR3 consists of 12 residues. This chain's CDR3 is CASSFRIDEQFF. The CDR3 coding sequence is TGCGCCAGCAGCTTTCGGATCGATGAGCAGTTCTTC.

This chain links TRBV7-2 with TRBJ1-5; no reliable D call. This CDR3 contains 14 residues. Germline CDR1 SGHTA, CDR2 FQGNSA. The V end lost 5 bases, the J end lost 3 bases, and 11 bases lay between the germline ends. The CDR3 here is CASSPATFNQPQHF. The CDR3 nucleotides are TGTGCCAGCAGCCCGGCAACGTTCAATCAGCCCCAGCATTTT.

Many counts were recorded for this clonotype. V gene TRBV6-5 combines with J gene TRBJ2-7; D is possibly TRBD2 (6 bases). Germline-derived CDR1 and CDR2 are MNHEY and SVGAGI. This CDR3 comprises 14 residues. V was cut by 7 bases and J by 3 bases, with 16 bases left in between. DNA of the CDR3: TGTGCCAGCAACGTCGCGGGGCCGAGCTACGAGCAGTACTTC. It encodes CASNVAGPSYEQYF.

This clonotype was recorded once. A single base separates this from a much larger clone, so it may be a read error. V is TRBV1 and J is TRBJ2-3; the D call TRBD2 from the table was never checked on the DNA. TRBV1 is marked as a pseudogene. The CDR3 spans 16 residues. This CDR3 reads CTSSPGAGLSTDTQYF. The CDR3 bases are TGTACCAGCAGCCCGGGAGCGGGACTCAGCACAGATACGCAGTATTTT.

The chain joins TRBV7-9 to TRBJ1-2; 8 bases align to TRBD1. V shed 5 bases, J shed 7 bases, and the junction held 9 bases outside the gene matches. This CDR3 has 14 residues. Germline CDR1 is SEHNR and CDR2 is FQNEAQ (reference sequence). CDR3 bases: TGTGCCAGCAGCCGATCGGACAGGGCCGCTGGCTACACCTTC. Translating gives CASSRSDRAAGYTF. Full variable domain (remainder filled in from reference TRBV7-9 and TRBJ1-2): DTGVSQNPRHKITKRGQNVTFRCDPISEHNRLYWYRQTLGQGPEFLTYFQNEAQLEKSRLLSDRFSAERPKGSFSTLEIQRTEQGDSAMYLCASSRSDRAAGYTFGSGTRLTVV.

This clonotype has at least ten counts. V gene TRBV6-5 combines with J gene TRBJ2-1, with a possible D match to TRBD2 (6 bases). Germline CDR1 and CDR2: MNHEY and SVGAGI. Trimming pared 6 bases from V and 0 bases from J, leaving 12 bases between. This CDR3 is 15 amino acids long. CDR3 bases: TGTGCCAGCAGGCCTAGCGATAGCTCCTACAATGAGCAGTTCTTC. Translated: CASRPSDSSYNEQFF.

This clonotype was detected ten times or more. This chain joins TRBV6-1 and TRBJ1-4, with TRBD1 identical over 10 bases. The CDR3 is 16 residues long. Germline trimming cut 5 bases from V and 7 bases from J; bases unmatched to any gene: 10. Germline CDR1 is MNHNS and CDR2 is SASEGT. This CDR3 reads CASSPGQGKVVEKLFF. DNA of the CDR3: TGTGCCAGCAGTCCGGGACAGGGGAAAGTGGTTGAAAAACTGTTTTTT.

This clonotype was detected many times. The CDR3 DNA sequence: TGTGCCAGCAGCGCCGGGAGGGATACGCAGTATTTT. It is translated as CASSAGRDTQYF. This chain links TRBV9 with TRBJ2-3; 7 bases line up with TRBD2. This CDR3 region has 12 residues. The V gene end was trimmed by 3 bases and the J gene end by 6 bases; junction bases not matched to a gene: 1. Germline lookup yields CDR1 SGDLS and CDR2 YYNGEE.

With respect to this clonotype: This may arise from a read error, as a much more abundant clone is one base away. The V call is TRBV2, the J call TRBJ2-1; 11 bases are shared with TRBD1. CDR3 length: 14 amino acids. CDR1 and CDR2 (germline): SNHLY, FYNNEI. The CDR3 reads CASVRDRGNNEHFF. The DNA of the CDR3 is TGTGCCAGCGTCCGGGACAGGGGGAACAATGAGCATTTCTTC. Supplemented by reference TRBV2 and TRBJ2-1, the full variable domain reads EPEVTQTPSHQVTQMGQEVILRCVPISNHLYFYWYRQILGQKVEFLVSFYNNEISEKSEIFDDQFSVERPDGSNFTLKIRSTKLEDSAMYFCASVRDRGNNEHFFGPGTRLTVL.

This clonotype has ten or more counts. The rearrangement uses TRBV5-1 and TRBJ2-3, with 14 bases that match TRBD2. CDR1 is SGHRS and CDR2 is YFSETQ in the germline V gene. This CDR3 comprises 16 residues. With V trimmed by 5 bases and J by 4 bases, 6 bases remained unmatched. CDR3 nucleotide sequence: TGCGCCAGCAGGTCCGGGACTAGCGGGGGTGCAGATACGCAGTATTTT. As protein: CASRSGTSGGADTQYF.

In this sample, this clonotype turned up once. The J gene is TRBJ2-3, the V gene TRBV18; D uncertain. The CDR3 length is 15 residues. V lost 0 bases, J lost 1 base, and 8 bases lay in between. Germline V lookup: CDR1 KGHSH, CDR2 LQKENI. The chain's CDR3 is CASSPPIGRTDTQYF. In DNA form, the CDR3 reads TGTGCCAGCTCACCACCGATTGGGCGCACAGATACGCAGTATTTT.

This clonotype has at least ten counts. The chain couples TRBV5-6 to TRBJ1-5; possibly TRBD1 for D (6 bases). V lost 0 bases, J lost 7 bases, and 17 bases lay in between. Per the germline V gene, CDR1 is SGHDT and CDR2 is YYEEEE. This CDR3 has 16 residues. In nucleotides, the CDR3 is TGTGCCAGCAGCTTGGGACCCTCGGGGGGCGAGCAGCCCCAGCATTTT. This sequence encodes CASSLGPSGGEQPQHF.

This clonotype was seen at least ten times. V usage is TRBV20-1 and J usage is TRBJ2-5; 12 bases map to TRBD2. Germline V lookup: CDR1 DFQATT, CDR2 SNEGSKA (reference sequence). This CDR3 is 14 amino acids long. Trimming cost V 5 bases and J 4 bases; bases outside gene matches: 5. The CDR3 loop reads CSARTSGAGETQYF. In DNA, the CDR3 is TGCAGTGCTCGGACTAGCGGGGCGGGAGAGACCCAGTACTTC.

V gene TRBV3-1 combines with J gene TRBJ1-5; D is perhaps TRBD1 (5 bases). The germline V gene encodes CDR1 LGHDT and CDR2 YNNKEL (reference sequence). Between the trimmed V and J ends, which lost 5 bases and 5 bases, there was a span of 10 bases. This CDR3 contains 13 residues. The CDR3 reads CASSARVDQPQHF. Here the CDR3 DNA reads TGTGCCAGCAGCGCCAGGGTTGATCAGCCCCAGCATTTT.

The sample holds many counts of this clonotype. The chain is built from TRBV4-1 and TRBJ2-1; no reliable D call. Germline CDR1 MGHRA, CDR2 YSYEKL. The length of the CDR3 is 14 residues. V was shortened by 1 base and J by 7 bases, with 11 bases between the two germline ends. The CDR3 sequence is CASSQGLLGNEQFF. The CDR3 bases are TGCGCCAGCAGCCAAGGGTTGCTAGGTAATGAGCAGTTCTTC.

This clonotype was found many times. The J gene is TRBJ1-1, the V gene TRBV2; possible D gene TRBD1, 5 bases. This CDR3 contains 14 residues. CDR1 is SNHLY and CDR2 is FYNNEI in the germline V gene. The CDR3 bases are TGTGCTTATAACAGGCAGATCCTGAACACTGAAGCTTTCTTT. This gives the protein CAYNRQILNTEAFF.

This clonotype has a count of ten or more. The V call is TRBV12-3 or TRBV12-4, the J call TRBJ2-3; 7 positions match TRBD1. Germline trimming cut 4 bases from V and 6 bases from J; bases unmatched to any gene: 4. There are 13 residues in the CDR3. DNA for the CDR3: TGTGCCAGCAGTTCCACAGGGGCGGATACGCAGTATTTT. Protein product: CASSSTGADTQYF.